The following is a T cell receptor (beta chain) sequence with its context. The target of this receptor is not known. The record has no base qualities; no much larger clone is one base away. TCRbeta CDR3 regions were amplified from genomic DNA by means of the immunoSEQ Assay, a bias-controlled multiplex PCR. The study's processing was this. Within the assay, amplification of reference gene primers was used to estimate how many nucleated cells each sample contained. Sequence reads were collapsed and filtered to measure the absolute abundance of every unique TCRbeta CDR3 rearrangement. Productive Simpson clonality was computed per sample as the square root of Simpson's diversity index over productive rearrangements. TCRdb re-hosts the immuneACCESS table, in-frame sequences only. Its copies lack some clones; in the studies checked, an unresolved V gene accounts for under half of them, and the cause for the rest is not known. D and trimming were read from the DNA, whereas the V and J calls and clone size are those reported in that table. This sample holds some 220,000 clones; around 80% were observed only once. The ten largest clones represent 15% to 20% of the sample.

This record comes from a study of blood T cell repertoires in COVID-19 (dated by TCRdb to about 2020). Study-wide context: Collaborator samples came from the United States, Italy and Spain and covered acute and convalescent phases of COVID-19. The material from the prospective study consisted of cDNA or gDNA derived from T cells, B-cell-depleted T cells, or PBMCs. The dataset comprised deeply sampled blood TCRbeta repertoires from subjects exposed to, actively infected with, or recovered from COVID-19. A freely available public database, intended as a resource for researchers studying the immune response to SARS-CoV-2, is where the repertoires were released. Samples came from the ongoing ImmuneRACE study (first 160 participants) plus 1,254 subjects from 6 global collaborators. A de-identified subject ID, COVID-19 status, age in years and sex were almost always included in the sample metadata. Where available, HLA class I and class II types were taken from metadata supplied by the sample provider and were not determined by assay-based typing.

The cysteine opens and the phenylalanine closes a CDR3 of 11 amino acids. Of the read, only the CDR3 DNA is kept; its 33 bases are in frame from base 1. CDR1 and CDR2 are read off the germline V gene as SNHLY and FYNNEI. Trimming removed 5 bases from V and 5 bases from J, leaving 6 bases between the germline ends. The collaborating institutions used their own protocols to collect whole blood in K2EDTA tubes. For TCRbeta analysis, collaborators shipped samples as frozen whole blood, isolated PBMCs, or DNA extracted from either of those sample types. Paper-wide results and their limitations: The amount of clinical and demographic metadata varied by source and participant and was provided uncurated.

This TCR was sampled from a woman of 80 years or more with active or convalescent COVID-19. Sequencing used peripheral blood. The sequence joins TRBV2 to TRBJ2-5; possibly the D gene is TRBD2, per 5 matching bases. The CDR3 region has the sequence CASSPGETQYF. The DNA sequence is TGTGCCAGCAGTCCGGGGGAGACCCAGTACTTC.